This TCR beta chain was captured in a study of blood T cell repertoires in COVID-19. Turning to the study itself: Acute and convalescent COVID-19 specimens originated in the United States, Italy and Spain. T cells, B-cell-depleted T cells, or PBMCs provided the cDNA or gDNA that served as material.

V was pared by 0 bases and J by 5 bases, with 11 bases between. Germline loops: CDR1 SGDLS, CDR2 YYNGEE. The CDR3 has 14 residues. This clone was observed a handful of times. Per the authors' pipeline: Scientists estimated how many nucleated cells there were by amplifying reference gene primers. TCRdb's table, derived via immunoSEQ multiplex PCR, lists solely in-frame clones and lacks some. The DNA was the basis for D and trimming; V, J and clone size are from that table. This repertoire shows 200,000 to 300,000 clones, roughly 88% found once; its top ten account for under 2.5%. The J gene is TRBJ1-2, the V gene TRBV9; no definite D call. Sequencing was carried out using peripheral blood. This TCR derives from a man aged 35-49 years who had recovered from COVID-19. This CDR3 is CASSVAPLEYGYTF. CDR3 DNA: TGTGCCAGCAGCGTAGCCCCTCTGGAGTATGGCTACACCTTC.